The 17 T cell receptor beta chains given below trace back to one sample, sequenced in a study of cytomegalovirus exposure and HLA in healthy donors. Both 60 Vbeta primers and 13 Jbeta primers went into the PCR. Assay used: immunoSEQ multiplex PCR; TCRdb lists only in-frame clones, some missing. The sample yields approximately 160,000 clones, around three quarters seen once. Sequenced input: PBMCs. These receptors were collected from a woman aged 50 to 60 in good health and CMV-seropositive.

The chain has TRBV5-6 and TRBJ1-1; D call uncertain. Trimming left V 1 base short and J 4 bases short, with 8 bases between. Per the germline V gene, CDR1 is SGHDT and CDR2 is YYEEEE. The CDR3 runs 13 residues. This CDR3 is CASSLSVSTEAFF. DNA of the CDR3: TGTGCCAGCAGCTTGAGTGTGAGCACTGAAGCTTTCTTT.

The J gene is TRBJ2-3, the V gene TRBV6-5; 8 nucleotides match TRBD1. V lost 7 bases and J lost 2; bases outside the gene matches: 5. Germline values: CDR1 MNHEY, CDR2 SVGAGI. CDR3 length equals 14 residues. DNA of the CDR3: TGTGCCAGCAAGGGACAGGTCTACACAGATACGCAGTATTTT. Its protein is CASKGQVYTDTQYF.

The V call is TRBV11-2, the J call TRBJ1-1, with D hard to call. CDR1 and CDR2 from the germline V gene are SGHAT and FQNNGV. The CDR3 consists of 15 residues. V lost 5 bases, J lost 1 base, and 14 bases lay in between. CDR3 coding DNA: TGTGCCAGCAGCCCATACGGGGTTCGGAACACTGAAGCTTTCTTT. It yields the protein CASSPYGVRNTEAFF.

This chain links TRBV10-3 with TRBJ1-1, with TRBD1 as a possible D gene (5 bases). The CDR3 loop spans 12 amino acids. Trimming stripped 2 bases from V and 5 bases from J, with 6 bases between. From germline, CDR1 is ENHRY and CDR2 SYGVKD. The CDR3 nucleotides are TGTGCCATCAGTGAGAGGGGAACTGAAGCTTTCTTT. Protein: CAISERGTEAFF.

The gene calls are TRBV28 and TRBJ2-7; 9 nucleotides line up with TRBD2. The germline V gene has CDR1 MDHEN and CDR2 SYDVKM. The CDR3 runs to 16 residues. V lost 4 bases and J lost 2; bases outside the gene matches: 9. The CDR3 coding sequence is TGTGCCAGCAGTTCCGCGGGGGGGGCTCTAACCTACGAGCAGTACTTC. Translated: CASSSAGGALTYEQYF.

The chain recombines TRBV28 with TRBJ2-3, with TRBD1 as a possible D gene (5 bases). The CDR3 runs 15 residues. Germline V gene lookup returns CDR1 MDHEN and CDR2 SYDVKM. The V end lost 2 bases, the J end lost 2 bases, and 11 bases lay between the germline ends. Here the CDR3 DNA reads TGTGCCAGCAGTTTAAGGGGTTCAGTCACAGATACGCAGTATTTT. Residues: CASSLRGSVTDTQYF.

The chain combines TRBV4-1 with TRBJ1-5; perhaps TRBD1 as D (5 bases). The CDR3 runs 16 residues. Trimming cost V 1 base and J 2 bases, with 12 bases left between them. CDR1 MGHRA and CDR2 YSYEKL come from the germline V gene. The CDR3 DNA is TGCGCCAGCAGCCAAGCGGGACTCCGGGGCAATCAGCCCCAGCATTTT. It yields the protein CASSQAGLRGNQPQHF.

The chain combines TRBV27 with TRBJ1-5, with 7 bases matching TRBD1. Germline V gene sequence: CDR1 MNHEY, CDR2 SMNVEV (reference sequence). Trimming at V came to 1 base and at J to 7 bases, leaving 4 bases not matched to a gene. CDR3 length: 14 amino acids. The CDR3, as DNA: TGTGCCAGCAGTTTATTACAGGGGAGGCAGCCCCAGCATTTT. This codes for CASSLLQGRQPQHF.

CDR3 sequence (DNA): TGTGCCAGCAGCTTAAAGCATACGAGCTCCTACAATGAGCAGTTCTTC. As protein: CASSLKHTSSYNEQFF. The rearrangement uses TRBV7-3 and TRBJ2-1, with unresolved D. V lost 1 base and J 0 bases, leaving 10 bases between the germline ends. The germline V gene encodes CDR1 SGHTA and CDR2 FQGTGA. The CDR3 loop spans 16 amino acids.

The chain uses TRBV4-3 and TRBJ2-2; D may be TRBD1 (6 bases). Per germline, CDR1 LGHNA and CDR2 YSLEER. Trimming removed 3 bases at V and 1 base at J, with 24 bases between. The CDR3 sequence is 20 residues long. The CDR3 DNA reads TGCGCCAGCAGCCACCCGCGCCAGCGAGGGGGTCTCGGGAACACCGGGGAGCTGTTTTTT. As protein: CASSHPRQRGGLGNTGELFF.

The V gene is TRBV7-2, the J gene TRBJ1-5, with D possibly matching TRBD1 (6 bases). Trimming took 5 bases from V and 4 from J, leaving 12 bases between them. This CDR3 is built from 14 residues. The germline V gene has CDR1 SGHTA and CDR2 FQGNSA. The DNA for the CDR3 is TGTGCCAGCAGCACGACAGGTGGGAATCAGCCCCAGCATTTT. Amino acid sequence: CASSTTGGNQPQHF.

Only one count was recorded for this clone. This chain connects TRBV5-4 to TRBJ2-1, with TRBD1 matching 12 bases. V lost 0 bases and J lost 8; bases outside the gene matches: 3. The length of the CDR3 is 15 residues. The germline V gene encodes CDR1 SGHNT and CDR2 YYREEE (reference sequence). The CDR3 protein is CASSLAGQGAYEQFF. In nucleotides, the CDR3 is TGTGCCAGCAGCTTGGCGGGACAGGGGGCATATGAGCAGTTCTTC.

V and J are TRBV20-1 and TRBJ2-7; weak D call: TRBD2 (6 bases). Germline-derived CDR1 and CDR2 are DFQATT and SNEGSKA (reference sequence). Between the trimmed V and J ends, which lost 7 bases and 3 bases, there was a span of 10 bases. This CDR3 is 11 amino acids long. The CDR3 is CSVKGGYEQYF. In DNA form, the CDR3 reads TGCAGTGTCAAGGGAGGCTACGAGCAGTACTTC.

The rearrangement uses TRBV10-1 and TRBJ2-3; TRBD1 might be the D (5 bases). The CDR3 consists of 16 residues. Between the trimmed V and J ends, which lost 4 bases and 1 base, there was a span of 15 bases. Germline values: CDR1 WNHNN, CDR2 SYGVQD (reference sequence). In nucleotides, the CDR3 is TGCGCCAGCAGTGGTAGTCAGGGTGTTGGCACAGATACGCAGTATTTT. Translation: CASSGSQGVGTDTQYF.

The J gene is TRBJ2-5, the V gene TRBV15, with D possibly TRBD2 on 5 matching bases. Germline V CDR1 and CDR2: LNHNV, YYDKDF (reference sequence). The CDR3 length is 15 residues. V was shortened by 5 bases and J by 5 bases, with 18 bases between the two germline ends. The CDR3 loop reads CATSLEEEGEETQYF. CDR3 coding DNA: TGTGCCACCAGCCTCGAGGAGGAAGGAGAGGAGACCCAGTACTTC.

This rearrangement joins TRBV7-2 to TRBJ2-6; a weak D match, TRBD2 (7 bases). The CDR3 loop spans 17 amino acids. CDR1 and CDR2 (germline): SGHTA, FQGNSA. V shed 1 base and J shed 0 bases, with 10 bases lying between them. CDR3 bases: TGTGCCAGCAGCTTAGTGGGGGGGGCCTCTGGGGCCAACGTCCTGACTTTC. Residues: CASSLVGGASGANVLTF.

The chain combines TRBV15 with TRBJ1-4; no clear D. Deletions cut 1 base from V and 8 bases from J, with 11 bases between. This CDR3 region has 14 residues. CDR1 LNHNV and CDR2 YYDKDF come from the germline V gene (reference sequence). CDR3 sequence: CATSRGGTPEKLFF. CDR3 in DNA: TGTGCCACCAGCAGAGGCGGTACTCCCGAAAAACTGTTTTTT.